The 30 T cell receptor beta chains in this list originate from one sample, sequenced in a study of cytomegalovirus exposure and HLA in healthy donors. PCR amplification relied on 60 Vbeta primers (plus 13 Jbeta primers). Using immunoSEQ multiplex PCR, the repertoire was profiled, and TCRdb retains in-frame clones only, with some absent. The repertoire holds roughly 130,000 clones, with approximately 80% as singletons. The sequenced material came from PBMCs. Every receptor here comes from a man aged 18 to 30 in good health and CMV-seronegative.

CDR3 protein: CAISESNSFRDTGSGYTF. The CDR3 bases are TGTGCCATCAGTGAGTCAAATTCCTTTAGGGACACAGGTAGTGGCTACACCTTC. V usage is TRBV10-3 and J usage is TRBJ1-2; maybe TRBD1 (6 bases). The V end was cut by 0 bases, the J end by 7 bases, with 24 bases between. The CDR3 consists of 18 residues. Germline CDR1 reads ENHRY; CDR2 reads SYGVKD.

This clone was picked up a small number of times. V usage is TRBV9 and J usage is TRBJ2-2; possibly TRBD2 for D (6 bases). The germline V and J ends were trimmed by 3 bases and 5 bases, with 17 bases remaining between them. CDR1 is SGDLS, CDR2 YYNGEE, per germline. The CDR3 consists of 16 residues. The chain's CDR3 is CASSDAGSRPTGELFF. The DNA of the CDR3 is TGTGCCAGCAGCGACGCCGGGAGTAGGCCTACCGGGGAGCTGTTTTTT.

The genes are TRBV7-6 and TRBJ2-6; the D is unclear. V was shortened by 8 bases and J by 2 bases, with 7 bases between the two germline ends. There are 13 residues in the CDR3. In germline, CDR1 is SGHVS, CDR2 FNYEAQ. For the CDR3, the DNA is TGTGCCAGCGGCCCACCTGGGGCCAACGTCCTGACTTTC. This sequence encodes CASGPPGANVLTF.

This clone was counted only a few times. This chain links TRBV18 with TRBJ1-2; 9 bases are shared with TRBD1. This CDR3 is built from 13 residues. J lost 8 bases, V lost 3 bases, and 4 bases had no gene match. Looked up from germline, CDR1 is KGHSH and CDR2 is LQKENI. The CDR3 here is CASSPGTGCGYTF. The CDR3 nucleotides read TGTGCCAGCTCACCCGGGACAGGGTGCGGCTACACCTTC.

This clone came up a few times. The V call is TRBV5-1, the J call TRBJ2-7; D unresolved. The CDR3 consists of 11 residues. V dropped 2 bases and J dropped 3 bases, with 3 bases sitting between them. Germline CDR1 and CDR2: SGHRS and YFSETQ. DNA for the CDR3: TGCGCCAGCAGCTTCGGCTACGAGCAGTACTTC. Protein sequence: CASSFGYEQYF.

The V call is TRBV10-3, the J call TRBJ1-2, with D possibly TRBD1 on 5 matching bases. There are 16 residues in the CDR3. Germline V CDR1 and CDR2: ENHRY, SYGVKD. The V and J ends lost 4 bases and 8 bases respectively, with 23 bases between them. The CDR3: CAISGWQGGSVEGYTF. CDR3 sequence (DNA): TGTGCCATCAGTGGATGGCAGGGCGGAAGCGTAGAGGGCTACACCTTC.

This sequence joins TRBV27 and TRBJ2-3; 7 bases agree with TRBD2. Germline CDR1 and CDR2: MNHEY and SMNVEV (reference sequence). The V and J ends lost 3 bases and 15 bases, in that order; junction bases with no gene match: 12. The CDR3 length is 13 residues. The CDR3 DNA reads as TGTGCCAGCAGTTTCCAACTAGCGAGGCCGCTCTATTTT. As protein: CASSFQLARPLYF.

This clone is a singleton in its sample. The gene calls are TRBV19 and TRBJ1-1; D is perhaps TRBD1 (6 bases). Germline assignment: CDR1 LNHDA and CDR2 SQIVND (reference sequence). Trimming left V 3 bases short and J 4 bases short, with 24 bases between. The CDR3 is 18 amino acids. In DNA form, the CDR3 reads TGTGCCAGTAGTATTTTCGGTTTTCGGGGGGCTGGGACCACTGAAGCTTTCTTT. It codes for CASSIFGFRGAGTTEAFF.

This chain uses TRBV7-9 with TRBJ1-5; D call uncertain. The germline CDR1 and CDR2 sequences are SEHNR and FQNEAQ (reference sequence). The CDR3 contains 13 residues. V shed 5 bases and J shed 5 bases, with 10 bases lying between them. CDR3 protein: CASSLTQDQPQHF. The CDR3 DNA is TGTGCCAGCAGCCTAACCCAGGATCAGCCCCAGCATTTT.

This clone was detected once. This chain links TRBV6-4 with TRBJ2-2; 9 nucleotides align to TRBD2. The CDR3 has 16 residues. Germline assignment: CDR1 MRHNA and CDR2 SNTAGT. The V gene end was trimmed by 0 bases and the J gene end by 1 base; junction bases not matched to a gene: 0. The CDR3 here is CASSDSTSGNTGELFF. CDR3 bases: TGTGCCAGCAGTGACTCGACTAGCGGGAACACCGGGGAGCTGTTTTTT.

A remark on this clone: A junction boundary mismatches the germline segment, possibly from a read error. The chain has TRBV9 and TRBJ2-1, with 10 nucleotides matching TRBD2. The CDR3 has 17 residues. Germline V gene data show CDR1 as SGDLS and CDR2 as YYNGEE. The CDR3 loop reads CASSVGSSGSSYNGQFF. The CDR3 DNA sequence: TGTGCCAGCAGCGTAGGTTCTAGCGGGAGTTCCTACAATGGGCAGTTCTTC.

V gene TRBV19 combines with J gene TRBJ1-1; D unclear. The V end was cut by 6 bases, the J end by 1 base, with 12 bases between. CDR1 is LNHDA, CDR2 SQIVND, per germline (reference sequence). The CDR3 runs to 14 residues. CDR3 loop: CASSSVSRNTEAFF. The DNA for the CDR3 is TGTGCCAGTAGCTCGGTGAGCCGGAACACTGAAGCTTTCTTT.

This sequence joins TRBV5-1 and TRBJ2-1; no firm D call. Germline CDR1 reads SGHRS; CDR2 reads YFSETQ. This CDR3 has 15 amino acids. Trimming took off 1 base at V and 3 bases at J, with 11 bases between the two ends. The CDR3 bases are TGCGCCAGCAGCTTGAGCCGCCTTGGCTACAATGAGCAGTTCTTC. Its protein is CASSLSRLGYNEQFF. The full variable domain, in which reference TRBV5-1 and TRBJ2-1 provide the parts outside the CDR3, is KAGVTQTPRYLIKTRGQQVTLSCSPISGHRSVSWYQQTPGQGLQFLFEYFSETQRNKGNFPGRFSGRQFSNSRSEMNVSTLELGDSALYLCASSLSRLGYNEQFFGPGTRLTVL.

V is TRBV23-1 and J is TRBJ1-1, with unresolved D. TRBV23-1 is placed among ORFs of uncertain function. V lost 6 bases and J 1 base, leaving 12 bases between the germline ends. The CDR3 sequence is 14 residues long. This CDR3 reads CASRPAVRNTEAFF. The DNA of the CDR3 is TGCGCCAGCAGACCGGCGGTTAGGAACACTGAAGCTTTCTTT.

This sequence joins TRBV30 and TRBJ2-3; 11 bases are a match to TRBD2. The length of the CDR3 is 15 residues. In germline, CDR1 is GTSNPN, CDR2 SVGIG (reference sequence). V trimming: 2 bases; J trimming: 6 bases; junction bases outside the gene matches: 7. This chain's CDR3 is CAWSMVAGGPDTQYF. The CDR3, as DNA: TGTGCCTGGAGTATGGTAGCGGGAGGGCCTGATACGCAGTATTTT.

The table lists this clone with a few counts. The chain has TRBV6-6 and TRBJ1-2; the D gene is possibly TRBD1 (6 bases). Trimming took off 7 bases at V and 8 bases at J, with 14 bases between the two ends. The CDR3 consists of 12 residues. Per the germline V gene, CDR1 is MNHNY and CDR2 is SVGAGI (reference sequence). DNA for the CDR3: TGTGCCAGCAACAACAGGGAGCGCGGCTACACCTTC. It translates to CASNNRERGYTF.

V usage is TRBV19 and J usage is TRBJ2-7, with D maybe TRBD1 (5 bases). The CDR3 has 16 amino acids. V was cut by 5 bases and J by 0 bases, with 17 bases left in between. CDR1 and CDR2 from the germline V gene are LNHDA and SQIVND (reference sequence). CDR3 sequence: CASSVGLDSSSYEQYF. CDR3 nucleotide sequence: TGTGCCAGTAGTGTGGGGCTAGACAGCAGCTCCTACGAGCAGTACTTC.

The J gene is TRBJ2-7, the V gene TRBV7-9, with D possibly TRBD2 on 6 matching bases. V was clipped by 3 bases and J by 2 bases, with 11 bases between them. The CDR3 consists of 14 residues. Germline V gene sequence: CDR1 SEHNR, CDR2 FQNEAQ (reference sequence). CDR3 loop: CASSFQLAAYEQYF. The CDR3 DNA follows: TGTGCCAGCAGCTTTCAACTAGCCGCCTACGAGCAGTACTTC.

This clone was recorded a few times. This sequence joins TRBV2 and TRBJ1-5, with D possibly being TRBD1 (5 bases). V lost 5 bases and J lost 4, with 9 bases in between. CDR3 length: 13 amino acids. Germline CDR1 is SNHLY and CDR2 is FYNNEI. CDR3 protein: CASSSQGNQPQHF. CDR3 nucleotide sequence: TGTGCCAGCAGTTCCCAGGGAAATCAGCCCCAGCATTTT.

The CDR3 sequence: CASSYTTGGGYTF. CDR3 bases: TGTGCCAGCAGTTACACCACAGGGGGCGGCTACACCTTC. This chain links TRBV6-5 with TRBJ1-2, with 9 bases aligning to TRBD1. The CDR3 extends over 13 amino acids. V lost 2 bases, J lost 8 bases, and 3 bases stayed unmatched. Germline loops: CDR1 MNHEY, CDR2 SVGAGI.

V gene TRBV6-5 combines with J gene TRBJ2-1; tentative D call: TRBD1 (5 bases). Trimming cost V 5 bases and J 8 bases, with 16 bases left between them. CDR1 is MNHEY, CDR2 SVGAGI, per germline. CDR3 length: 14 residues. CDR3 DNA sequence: TGTGCCAGCAGTCTACAAGATACCAGGGATGAGCAGTTCTTC. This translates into CASSLQDTRDEQFF.

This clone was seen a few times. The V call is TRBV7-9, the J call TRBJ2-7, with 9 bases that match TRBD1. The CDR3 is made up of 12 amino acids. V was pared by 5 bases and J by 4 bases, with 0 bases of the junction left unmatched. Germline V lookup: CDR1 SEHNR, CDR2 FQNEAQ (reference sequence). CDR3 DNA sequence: TGTGCCAGCAGCGGGACAGGGTACGAGCAGTACGTC. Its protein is CASSGTGYEQYV.

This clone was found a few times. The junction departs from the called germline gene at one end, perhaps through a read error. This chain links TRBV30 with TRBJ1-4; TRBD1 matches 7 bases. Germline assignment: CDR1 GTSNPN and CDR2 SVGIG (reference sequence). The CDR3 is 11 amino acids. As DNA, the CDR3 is TGTGCCTGGAGTGCAGGGGGTCGAACTCAATTT. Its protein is CAWSAGGRTQF.

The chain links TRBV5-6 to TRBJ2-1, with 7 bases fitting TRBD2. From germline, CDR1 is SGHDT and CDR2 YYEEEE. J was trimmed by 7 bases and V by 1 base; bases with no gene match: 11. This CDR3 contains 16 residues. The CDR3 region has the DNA TGTGCCAGCAGCTTGACTGGGGGAGGGGTATGGAATGAGCAGTTCTTC. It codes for CASSLTGGGVWNEQFF. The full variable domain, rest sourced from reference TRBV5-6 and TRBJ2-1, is DAGVTQSPTHLIKTRGQQVTLRCSPKSGHDTVSWYQQALGQGPQFIFQYYEEEERQRGNFPDRFSGHQFPNYSSELNVNALLLGDSALYLCASSLTGGGVWNEQFFGPGTRLTVL.

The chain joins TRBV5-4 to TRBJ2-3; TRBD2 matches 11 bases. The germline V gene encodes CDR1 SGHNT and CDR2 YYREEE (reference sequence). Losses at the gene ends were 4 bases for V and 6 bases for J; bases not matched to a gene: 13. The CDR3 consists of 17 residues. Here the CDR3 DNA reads TGTGCCAGCAGCCGCGGAAAACTAGCGGGAGACGTCGATACGCAGTATTTT. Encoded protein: CASSRGKLAGDVDTQYF.

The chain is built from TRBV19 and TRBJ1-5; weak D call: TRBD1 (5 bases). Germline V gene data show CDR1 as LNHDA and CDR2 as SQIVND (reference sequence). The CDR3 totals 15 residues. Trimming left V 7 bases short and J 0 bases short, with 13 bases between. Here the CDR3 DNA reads TGTGCCAGTATCCTCGGGGGGAATAGCAATCAGCCCCAGCATTTT. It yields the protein CASILGGNSNQPQHF.

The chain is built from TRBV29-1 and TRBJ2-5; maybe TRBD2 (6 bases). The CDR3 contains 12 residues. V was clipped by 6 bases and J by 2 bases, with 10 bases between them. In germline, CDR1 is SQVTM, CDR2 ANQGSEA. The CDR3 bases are TGCAGCGTCTCACTAGCACAAGAGACCCAGTACTTC. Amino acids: CSVSLAQETQYF.

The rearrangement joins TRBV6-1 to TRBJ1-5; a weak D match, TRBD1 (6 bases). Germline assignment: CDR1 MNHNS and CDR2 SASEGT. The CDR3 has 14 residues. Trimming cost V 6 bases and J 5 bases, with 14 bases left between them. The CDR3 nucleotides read TGTGCCAGCAGGGGTGTACAGGGTCATCAGCCCCAGCATTTT. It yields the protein CASRGVQGHQPQHF.

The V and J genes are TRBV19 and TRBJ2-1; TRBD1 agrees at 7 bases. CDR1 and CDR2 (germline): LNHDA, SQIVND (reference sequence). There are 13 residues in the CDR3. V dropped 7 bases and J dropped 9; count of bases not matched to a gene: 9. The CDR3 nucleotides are TGTGCCAGTAATCGACAGGGAGTTGGTGAGCAGTTCTTC. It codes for CASNRQGVGEQFF. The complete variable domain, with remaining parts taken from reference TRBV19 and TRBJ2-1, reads DGGITQSPKYLFRKEGQNVTLSCEQNLNHDAMYWYRQDPGQGLRLIYYSQIVNDFQKGDIAEGYSVSREKKESFPLTVTSAQKNPTAFYLCASNRQGVGEQFFGPGTRLTVL.

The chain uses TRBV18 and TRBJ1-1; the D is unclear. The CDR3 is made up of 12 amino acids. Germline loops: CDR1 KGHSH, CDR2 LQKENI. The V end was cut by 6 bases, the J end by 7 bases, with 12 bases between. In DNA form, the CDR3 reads TGTGCCAGCTCTCCATACGGAGATGAAGCTTTCTTT. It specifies CASSPYGDEAFF.